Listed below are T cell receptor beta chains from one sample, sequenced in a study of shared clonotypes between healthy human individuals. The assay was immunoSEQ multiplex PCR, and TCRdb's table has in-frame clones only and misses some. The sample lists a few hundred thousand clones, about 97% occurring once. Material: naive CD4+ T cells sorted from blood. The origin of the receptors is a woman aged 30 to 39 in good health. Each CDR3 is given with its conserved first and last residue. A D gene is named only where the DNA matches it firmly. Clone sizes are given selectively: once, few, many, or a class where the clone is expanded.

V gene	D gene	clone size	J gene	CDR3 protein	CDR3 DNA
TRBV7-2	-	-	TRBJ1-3	CASSLFVQTSGNTIYF	TGTGCCAGCAGCTTATTTGTCCAGACCTCTGGAAACACCATATATTTT
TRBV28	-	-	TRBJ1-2	CASTRRFNYGYTF	TGTGCCAGCACCCGGAGATTTAACTATGGCTACACCTTC
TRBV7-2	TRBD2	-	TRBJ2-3	CASSRTSGSTDTQYF	TGTGCCAGCAGCAGAACTAGCGGGAGCACAGATACGCAGTATTTT
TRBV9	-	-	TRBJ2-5	CASSVTTGFQETQYF	TGTGCCAGCAGCGTAACCACGGGATTCCAAGAGACCCAGTACTTC
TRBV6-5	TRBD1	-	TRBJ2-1	CASSPGQAHNEQFF	TGTGCCAGCAGTCCGGGACAGGCGCACAATGAGCAGTTCTTC
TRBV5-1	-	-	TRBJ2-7	CASSAEGLYEQYF	TGCGCCAGCAGCGCCGAGGGCCTCTACGAGCAGTACTTC
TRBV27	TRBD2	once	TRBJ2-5	CASSRGLAGVETQYF	TGTGCCAGCAGTAGGGGACTAGCGGGAGTAGAGACCCAGTACTTC
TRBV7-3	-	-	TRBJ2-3	CASSLRQAPDTQYF	TGTGCCAGCAGCTTAAGACAGGCGCCCGATACGCAGTATTTT
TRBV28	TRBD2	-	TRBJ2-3	CASRGKPGLAGGSSTDTQYF	TGTGCCAGCAGGGGCAAACCGGGACTAGCGGGAGGAAGTAGCACAGATACGCAGTATTTT
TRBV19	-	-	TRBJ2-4	CASSRQGGNIQYF	TGTGCCAGTTCCCGACAGGGAGGAAACATTCAGTACTTC
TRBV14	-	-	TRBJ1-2	CASSHKTGSRAYGYTF	TGTGCCAGCAGCCACAAAACAGGGTCCAGGGCCTATGGCTACACCTTC
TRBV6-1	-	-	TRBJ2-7	CASSAAGSYEQYF	TGTGCCAGCAGTGCGGCGGGTTCCTACGAGCAGTACTTC
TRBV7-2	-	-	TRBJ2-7	CASRLTLEYANEQYF	TGTGCCAGCAGACTCACTCTAGAATACGCCAACGAGCAGTACTTC
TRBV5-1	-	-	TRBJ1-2	CASSLMEEGGYTF	TGCGCCAGCAGCTTGATGGAGGAGGGTGGCTACACCTTC
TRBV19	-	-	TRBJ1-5	CASSGAGGLDQPQHF	TGTGCCAGTAGTGGGGCTGGGGGGCTCGATCAGCCCCAGCATTTT
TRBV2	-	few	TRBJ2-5	CANRREGVETQYF	TGTGCCAACCGCAGGGAAGGGGTAGAGACCCAGTACTTC
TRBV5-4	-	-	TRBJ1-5	CASSSDKSSNQPQHF	TGTGCCAGCAGTTCCGACAAGAGCTCCAATCAGCCCCAGCATTTT
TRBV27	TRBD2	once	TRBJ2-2	CASSWLGAGPGGDTGELFF	TGTGCCAGCAGTTGGTTGGGTGCGGGGCCGGGAGGGGACACCGGGGAGCTGTTTTTT
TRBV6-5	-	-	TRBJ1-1	CASSSQGKAFF	TGTGCCAGCAGTTCCCAGGGAAAGGCTTTCTTT
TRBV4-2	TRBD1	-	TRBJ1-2	CASSKKGGTGQGNGYGYTF	TGTGCCAGCAGCAAAAAGGGCGGAACTGGACAGGGAAATGGCTATGGCTACACCTTC
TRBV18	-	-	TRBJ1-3	CASSPGGATGNTIYF	TGTGCCAGCTCCCCCGGGGGTGCTACTGGAAACACCATATATTTT
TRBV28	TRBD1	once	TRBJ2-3	CATDGQGRPDTQYF	TGTGCCACCGATGGACAGGGACGTCCAGATACGCAGTATTTT
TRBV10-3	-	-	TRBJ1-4	CAISEFDSSTNEKLFF	TGTGCCATCAGTGAGTTTGACAGTTCAACTAATGAAAAACTGTTTTTT
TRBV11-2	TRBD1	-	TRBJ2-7	CASSKPGQGAYEQYF	TGTGCCAGCAGCAAACCGGGACAGGGGGCCTACGAGCAGTACTTC
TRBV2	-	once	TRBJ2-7	CASSGSLSSYEQYF	TGTGCCAGCAGTGGATCCCTATCATCCTACGAGCAGTACTTC
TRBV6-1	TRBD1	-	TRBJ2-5	CASSVGQGVETQYF	TGTGCCAGCAGTGTCGGACAGGGAGTAGAGACCCAGTACTTC
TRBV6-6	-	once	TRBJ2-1	CASSYPRTGGVGEQFF	TGTGCCAGCAGTTATCCCCGGACTGGGGGCGTGGGTGAGCAGTTCTTC
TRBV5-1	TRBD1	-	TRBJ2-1	CASRSGTGGPNEQFF	TGCGCCAGCAGATCGGGGACAGGGGGTCCCAATGAGCAGTTCTTC